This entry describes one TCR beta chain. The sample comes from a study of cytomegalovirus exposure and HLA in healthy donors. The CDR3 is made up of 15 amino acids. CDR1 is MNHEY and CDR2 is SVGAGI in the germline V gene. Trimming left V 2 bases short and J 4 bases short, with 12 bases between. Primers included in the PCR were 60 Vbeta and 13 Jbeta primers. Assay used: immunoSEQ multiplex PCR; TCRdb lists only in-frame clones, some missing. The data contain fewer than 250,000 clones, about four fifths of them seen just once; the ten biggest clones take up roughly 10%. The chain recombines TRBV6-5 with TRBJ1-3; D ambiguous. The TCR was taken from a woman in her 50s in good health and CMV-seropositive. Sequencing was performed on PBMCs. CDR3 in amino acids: CASSYQQTFGNTIYF. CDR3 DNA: TGTGCCAGCAGTTACCAACAGACCTTCGGAAACACCATATATTTT.